This TCR beta chain is from a study of OX40 agonist ivuxolimab in advanced cancers. As for the study in general: Those enrolled were roughly 80% male, with a mean age of around 55 years and ages from about 20 to 80.

Points from the study as a whole: Low levels of normalized T-cell clonal expansion also appeared in some nonresponders. Both blood CD4+ and CD8+ T cells showed clonal growth by week 6 at 0.1 to 3.0 mg/kg. Partial responders at 0.1-3.0 mg/kg had among the lowest clonal expansion.

The protocol was immunoSEQ multiplex PCR, while the TCRdb copy is restricted to in-frame clones and leaves out a portion. The sample holds approximately 61,000 clones; around 90% are singletons and the top ten take just under 0.35%. This clone was seen only a few times. Its cognate antigen is unknown. The CDR3 totals 15 residues. Germline loops: CDR1 SGHTS, CDR2 YDEGEE. The V segment lost 0 bases and the J segment 2 bases; nucleotides outside the gene matches: 1. The sample was CD4+ or CD8+ T cells sorted from blood, taken in a trial of the OX40 agonist ivuxolimab. The chain links TRBV5-8 to TRBJ2-2; 7 bases align to TRBD1. This TCR came from an adult with an advanced solid tumor such as melanoma, head and neck, liver or kidney cancer. CDR3 sequence reads: CASSLDRGNTGELFF. Here the CDR3 DNA reads TGTGCCAGCAGCTTGGACAGGGGTAACACCGGGGAGCTGTTTTTT.